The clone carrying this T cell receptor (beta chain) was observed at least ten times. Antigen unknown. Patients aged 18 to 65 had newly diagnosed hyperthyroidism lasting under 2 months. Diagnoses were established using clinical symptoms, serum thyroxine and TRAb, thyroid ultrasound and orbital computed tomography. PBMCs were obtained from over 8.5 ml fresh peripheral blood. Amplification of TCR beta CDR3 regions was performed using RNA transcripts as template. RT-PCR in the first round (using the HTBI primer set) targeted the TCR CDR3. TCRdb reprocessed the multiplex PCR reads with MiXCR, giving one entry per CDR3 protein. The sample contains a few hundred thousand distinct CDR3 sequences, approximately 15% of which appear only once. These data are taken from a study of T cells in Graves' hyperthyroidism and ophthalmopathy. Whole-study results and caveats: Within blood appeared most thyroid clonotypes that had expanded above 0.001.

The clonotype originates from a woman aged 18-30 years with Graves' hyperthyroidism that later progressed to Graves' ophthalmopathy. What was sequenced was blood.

Here the CDR3 reads CASSLVWDSPTDTQYF. The CDR3 nucleotides read TGTGCCAGCAGCTTAGTTTGGGACAGCCCCACAGATACGCAGTATTTT. This sequence joins TRBV7-8 and TRBJ2-3; 7 bases are shared with TRBD1. This CDR3 is built from 16 residues. CDR1 SGHVS and CDR2 FQNEAQ come from the germline V gene. J gave up 2 bases and V 1 base, and 6 bases lay outside the gene matches.